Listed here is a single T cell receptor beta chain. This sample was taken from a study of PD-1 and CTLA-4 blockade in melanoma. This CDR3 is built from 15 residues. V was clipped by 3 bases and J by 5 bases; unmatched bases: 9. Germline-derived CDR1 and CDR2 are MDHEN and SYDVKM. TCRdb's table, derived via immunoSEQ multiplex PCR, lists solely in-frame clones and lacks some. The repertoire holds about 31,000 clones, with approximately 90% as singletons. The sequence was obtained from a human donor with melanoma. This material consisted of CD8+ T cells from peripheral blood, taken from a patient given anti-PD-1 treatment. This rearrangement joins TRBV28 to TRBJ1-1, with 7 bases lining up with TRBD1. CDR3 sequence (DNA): TGTGCCAGCAGTTTGCTCACTACAGGGGCAACTGAAGCTTTCTTT. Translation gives CASSLLTTGATEAFF.